This T cell receptor (beta chain) emerged from a study of memory CD8 T cells in hepatitis C reinfection (dated by TCRdb to 2016 to 2017). Context from the whole study: Of the five donors, three spontaneously resolved two consecutive HCV infections, and two cleared a primary infection but developed chronic infection after reinfection. An HCV reinfection was defined as a positive HCV RNA test that came after two negative tests taken at least 60 days apart. Samples at the peak of reinfection were taken 3 to 8 weeks after reinfection was detected. The study tracked the TCR beta repertoire of virus-specific CD8 T cells longitudinally across an HCV reinfection episode in four to six donors. Between 2009 and 2012, a few reinfection cases that had stored pre-reinfection samples were identified. In the reinfection study, participants with a resolved prior HCV infection were followed up every 3 months. Previously published longitudinal data on tetramer+ CD8 T cell frequency were used to select the peak reinfection time point.

CDR1 is given as SGHVS and CDR2 as FQNEAQ, both from the germline V gene. Trimming accounts for 5 bases at V and 4 bases at J, while the number of junction bases matched to no gene is 9. Its CDR3 holds 16 amino acids, cysteine through phenylalanine. The kept DNA is CDR3 alone, 48 bases in frame from the first base. Libraries were prepared through the immunoSEQ multiplex PCR assay. Genomic DNA was extracted from sorted cells, and the TCR beta V, D and J regions were sequenced by Adaptive Biotechnologies' automated high-throughput method. A two-step, bias-controlled multiplex PCR was used to amplify the CDR3 regions. An Illumina instrument was used to sequence the amplified TCR beta libraries. Turning to the authors' computational methods: The demultiplexed reads were processed to cut down on amplification and sequencing bias, and the IMGT database was used to assign CDR3 sequences to gene families. ImmunoSEQ software version 2.0 was used to analyze repertoire data. Out-of-frame sequences and sequences containing stop codons in the CDR3 were removed from the clonotype lists. Clonotypes below 0.01% frequency were excluded because they corresponded to less than one cell. To get richness, observed richness was divided by input cell number, while evenness came from dividing Shannon entropy by log observed richness. Simpson diversity and Morisita-Horn overlap indices were used to quantify repertoire diversity and similarity between time points. Clonotypes were categorized as dominant (>1%), sub-dominant (0.5-0.99%), low abundance (0.1-0.49%) or lowest abundance (<0.1%). A germline index was derived by subtracting total nucleotide additions from total CDR3 length and dividing the result by total CDR3 length. TCRdb's version of the immuneACCESS table is confined to in-frame rearrangements and falls short of the full clone set. An unresolved V gene accounts for under half of the shortfall where checked; the remainder is of unknown origin. V and J calls and clone size are copied from that table; D and trimming were computed from the DNA. The sample data list more than 35,000 clones, and roughly 88% of these were observed just once. The ten largest clones capture 0.95% to 1.5% of the sample.

A word on this clone: It has no known antigen specificity. Per-base quality was not reported, and no clone a single base away is much larger than it.

General study outcomes and caveats: Because only five donors were included, definitive conclusions about public clonotypes linked to secondary clearance were beyond the reach of the study.

This specimen's time point label, per the study, means: peak reinfection, 3 to 8 weeks after reinfection detection. TCR sequencing was performed on the sorted cells directly ex vivo, without any in vitro expansion beforehand. The donors were people who inject drugs and were enrolled in the Montreal Acute Hepatitis C Cohort Study (HEPCO) in Canada. As controls, total naive CD8 T cells, sorted as viable CD3+ CD8+ CD45RO-, were obtained from a couple of donors at each of the three reinfection time points. Before sorting, cryopreserved peripheral blood mononuclear cells were thawed and CD8 T cells were purified from those thawed cells. CD8 T cells were enriched by negative selection with the MACS CD8+ T cell Isolation Kit. Cells were sorted on a BD FACSAria II sorter running FACSDiva software, and FlowJo was used to analyze the data.

Sample: naive CD8+ T cells sorted from blood. The cell subset or site label here, explained by the study, means: total naive CD8+CD45RO- T cells. The clonotype originates from a man between 18 and 35 years old with hepatitis C virus infection. Here the chain combines TRBV7-8 and TRBJ2-1; TRBD1 aligns with 9 central bases. The DNA sequence follows: TGTGCCAGCAGCCTAGGGACAGGGAAGCCGTACAATGAGCAGTTCTTC. This is translated as CASSLGTGKPYNEQFF.